This is a list of T cell receptor beta chains from one sample in a study of blood T cell repertoires in COVID-19. The table came from immunoSEQ multiplex PCR; TCRdb's copy has only in-frame clones and leaves some out. The sample yields 120,000 to 150,000 clones, around 90% seen once. Sequencing was done on a sample of peripheral blood. These receptors were collected from a woman older than 75 with acute or convalescent COVID-19. The CDR3 runs from the conserved cysteine through the conserved F or W. Each record gives: V gene, J gene, D gene, clone size, CDR3 DNA, CDR3 protein. A D gene is named only where the DNA matches it firmly. Clone size appears in some rows only: once, few, many, or a class for an expanded clone.

>TRBV10-3|TRBJ2-7|TRBD2|.
TGTGCCATCAGTGAGTCACTAGCGGGGGCCTACGAGCAGTACTTC
CAISESLAGAYEQYF
>TRBV5-1|TRBJ1-6|.|.
TGCGCCAGCAGCTTCGGGAACATCGGTTCACCCCTCCACTTT
CASSFGNIGSPLHF
>TRBV6-5|TRBJ2-3|.|once
TGTGCCAGCAGTTTCCAGGGCACAGATACGCAGTATTTT
CASSFQGTDTQYF
>TRBV5-1|TRBJ1-6|.|.
TGCGCCAGCAGCCCGGACATAGGGAATTCACCCCTCCACTTT
CASSPDIGNSPLHF
>TRBV5-1|TRBJ1-2|.|.
TGCGCCAGCAGCTTACAGACGGGACTCTCGTTGGGGGTCTACACCTTC
CASSLQTGLSLGVYTF
>TRBV6-5|TRBJ1-3|TRBD1|.
TGTGCCAGCAGGCGAGACAGGGACTCTGGAAACACCATATATTTT
CASRRDRDSGNTIYF
>TRBV20-1|TRBJ1-2|TRBD1|once
TGCAGTGCTAGTCCGGGACAGGCAGGCTATGGCTACACCTTC
CSASPGQAGYGYTF
>TRBV5-1|TRBJ1-5|.|.
TGCGCCAGCAGCTTGGAAGGGGGAAGCAATCAGCCCCAGCATTTT
CASSLEGGSNQPQHF
>TRBV6-5|TRBJ1-1|.|.
TGTGCCAGCAGATGGGGGGTAATGAACACTGAAGCTTTCTTT
CASRWGVMNTEAFF
>TRBV2|TRBJ1-1|.|.
TGTGCCAGCCTTGTCGAGAAGACTGAAGCTTTCTTT
CASLVEKTEAFF
>TRBV18|TRBJ1-5|TRBD1|.
TGTGCCAGCTCACCCGGGACAGGGGCGAATCAGCCCCAGCATTTT
CASSPGTGANQPQHF
>TRBV4-1|TRBJ2-3|TRBD1|.
TGCGCCAGCAGCCTATTCACCGGGACAGGGGGCGCAGATACGCAGTATTTT
CASSLFTGTGGADTQYF
>TRBV2|TRBJ2-7|.|.
TGTGCCAGCAGTACCACAAAGGGAGTATCCGAGCAGTACTTC
CASSTTKGVSEQYF
>TRBV19|TRBJ1-5|TRBD1|once
TGTGCCAGTAGTCCCAGGGACAGGCTGGATCAGCCCCAGCATTTT
CASSPRDRLDQPQHF
>TRBV6-2/TRBV6-3|TRBJ2-1|TRBD2|once
TGTGCCAGCAGGTACGCCGGGGCTAGCGGGGGCAATGAGCAGTTCTTC
CASRYAGASGGNEQFF
>TRBV18|TRBJ2-1|.|.
TGTGCCAGCTCACCACAACAGCCTCCAACCAATGAGCAGTTCTTC
CASSPQQPPTNEQFF
>TRBV7-2|TRBJ1-1|.|.
TGTGCCAGCAGCCAAGCCCCAAGGGGTTCGGGAGCTTTCTTT
CASSQAPRGSGAFF
>TRBV4-3|TRBJ1-2|.|.
TGCGCCAGCAGCCCCGGAGCAGGGGTCTATGGCTACACCTTC
CASSPGAGVYGYTF
>TRBV5-4|TRBJ1-2|.|.
TGTGCCAGCAGCTTGAGTGGGGGCTTTGGCTATGGCTACACCTTC
CASSLSGGFGYGYTF
>TRBV14|TRBJ2-1|TRBD2|.
TGTGCCAGCAGTCCAACGGCTAGCGGGGGGCCCACACCCTACAATGAGCAGTTCTTC
CASSPTASGGPTPYNEQFF
>TRBV5-1|TRBJ2-5|.|.
TGCGCCAGCAGCCGCACAGGGAAAGAAGAGACCCAGTACTTC
CASSRTGKEETQYF
>TRBV9|TRBJ1-2|TRBD1|once
TGTGCCAGCAGCGAACGGACAGGAACAGGCGGCTACACCTTC
CASSERTGTGGYTF
>TRBV9|TRBJ1-2|.|.
TGTGCCAGCAGCGTAGCGGGGTCCCCCTATGGCTACACCTTC
CASSVAGSPYGYTF
>TRBV18|TRBJ1-2|TRBD1|once
TGTGCCAGCTCACCCGGGACAGAATACTATGGCTACACCTTC
CASSPGTEYYGYTF
>TRBV6-5|TRBJ1-4|TRBD1|.
TGTGCCAGCAATGGCAGGGGGGCAACTAATGAAAAACTGTTTTTT
CASNGRGATNEKLFF
>TRBV7-2|TRBJ1-6|.|few
TGTGCCAGCACCCGGAGCTCCTATAATTCACCCCTCCACTTT
CASTRSSYNSPLHF
>TRBV7-6|TRBJ1-3|.|.
TGTGCCAGCAGTACAGGGCGATTCTCTGGAAACACCATATATTTT
CASSTGRFSGNTIYF
>TRBV7-9|TRBJ2-5|.|.
TGTGCCAGCAGCCAAAGATCAGGGGACGGGATCCAAGAGACCCAGTACTTC
CASSQRSGDGIQETQYF
>TRBV5-1|TRBJ2-7|TRBD2|.
TGCGCCAGCAGCCCTGCCCCTAGCGGGGGCTCCTACGAGCAGTACTTC
CASSPAPSGGSYEQYF
>TRBV27|TRBJ2-3|TRBD2|.
TGTGCCAGCAGTCCCCCCGGGGGGGGTACAGATACGCAGTATTTT
CASSPPGGGTDTQYF
>TRBV30|TRBJ1-1|.|.
TGTGCCTGGAGTGTTTGGGGGGAGGACACTGAAGCTTTCTTT
CAWSVWGEDTEAFF
>TRBV5-1|TRBJ2-5|TRBD1|.
TGCGCCAGCAGCTTAGGGACAGCGCAAGAGACCCAGTACTTC
CASSLGTAQETQYF